The rows below give T cell receptor beta chains drawn from one sample of a study of shared clonotypes between healthy human individuals. Profiling relied on immunoSEQ multiplex PCR, and the TCRdb table lists in-frame clones only, not all of them. The table shows about 990,000 clones, with 78% occurring only once. The sequencing sample was made of memory CD4+ T cells from PBMCs. The receptor source for this set is a man aged 18-30 years in good health. Some clones in this sample may be carry-over from other donors' samples. Each CDR3 is given with its conserved first and last residue. A D gene is named only where the DNA matches it firmly. Clone size is given for some rows only: seen once, a few or many times, or a class if the clone is expanded.

j_call clone_size d_call v_call cdr3_nt cdr3_aa
TRBJ1-4 . . TRBV5-4 TGTGCCAGCAGCTTGGGGGGTGGGGACCTTGAAAAACTGTTTTTT CASSLGGGDLEKLFF
TRBJ2-7 . . TRBV19 TGTGCCAGTAGCCGGACTCAGACCTACGAGCAGTACTTC CASSRTQTYEQYF
TRBJ2-4 few . TRBV7-9 TGTGCCAGCAGCCCTTTAAACATTCAGTACTTC CASSPLNIQYF
TRBJ1-4 . . TRBV14 TGTGCCAGCAGCCAGCACACAGGGATTGAAAAACTGTTTTTT CASSQHTGIEKLFF
TRBJ1-5 few . TRBV28 TGTGCCAGCAGTTTGGGGCAGGGATTAACTCAGCCCCAGCATTTT CASSLGQGLTQPQHF
TRBJ1-2 . . TRBV6-5 TGTGCCAGCAGTTACGGCGGGGTCTATGGCTACACCTTC CASSYGGVYGYTF
TRBJ2-3 . . TRBV10-3 TGTGCCATCAGTGAGGAGACAGATACTAGCACAGATACGCAGTATTTT CAISEETDTSTDTQYF
TRBJ1-5 . . TRBV28 TGTGCCAGCAAGGACCACAGGGATCAGCCCCAGCATTTT CASKDHRDQPQHF
TRBJ2-2 . . TRBV18 TGTGCCAGCTCACCGGTGAGGAGCACCGGGGAGCTGTTTTTT CASSPVRSTGELFF
TRBJ2-1 . TRBD2 TRBV2 TGTGCCAGCAGTGAAGGAGCGGGAGAAGGACGTGAGCAGTTCTTC CASSEGAGEGREQFF
TRBJ2-1 . . TRBV7-9 TGTGCCAGCAGCGGGGACCGCGCAGGAAATGAGCAGTTCTTC CASSGDRAGNEQFF
TRBJ2-5 . TRBD2 TRBV27 TGTGCCAGCAGAAGACTAGCGGGAGAGACCCAGTACTTC CASRRLAGETQYF
TRBJ1-2 . . TRBV19 TGTGCCAGTAAGGGGCCGGAGTTTAGCCATGGCTACACCTTC CASKGPEFSHGYTF
TRBJ2-2 . TRBD2 TRBV27 TGTGCCAGCAGTTTCGGGAGGGGTACCGGGGAGCTGTTTTTT CASSFGRGTGELFF
TRBJ2-7 many . TRBV6-5 TGTGCCAGCAGTGAAACAGTGGGCTACGAGCAGTACTTC CASSETVGYEQYF
TRBJ2-1 . TRBD2 TRBV30 TGTGCCTGGAATCCTAGCGGGATCTACAATGAGCAGTTCTTC CAWNPSGIYNEQFF
TRBJ2-1 few TRBD2 TRBV18 TGTGCCAGCTCACCCTCCCGGCGGGAGGCCGACAATGAGCAGTTCTTC CASSPSRREADNEQFF
TRBJ1-2 . TRBD1 TRBV28 TGTGCCAGCAGTTCATATACAGGGGCGGGTGGCTACACCTTC CASSSYTGAGGYTF
TRBJ1-2 . . TRBV5-1 TGCGCCAGCAGCTCACCACTACAGGGCCCTGGGGGCTACACCTTC CASSSPLQGPGGYTF
TRBJ1-2 few . TRBV6-1 TGTGCCAGCAGTGAACAGGAAATTTATGGCTACACCTTC CASSEQEIYGYTF
TRBJ2-5 few . TRBV7-2 TGTGCCAGCACCCGTTCCGGAGGGGGTACCCAGTACTTC CASTRSGGGTQYF
TRBJ2-5 . . TRBV6-5 TGTGCCAGCAGCTCCTTGCAGGGGTGGAAGGAGACCCAGTACTTC CASSSLQGWKETQYF
TRBJ1-5 . . TRBV7-2 TGTGCCAGCAGCTTAGTTTTTGGGGGGACAACAAATCAGCCCCAGCATTTT CASSLVFGGTTNQPQHF
TRBJ1-3 . TRBD1 TRBV4-1 TGCGCCAGCAGTAAGTCGACAGGGGATATTACTGGGAGCTCTGGAAACACCATATATTTT CASSKSTGDITGSSGNTIYF
TRBJ2-4 . . TRBV7-2 TGTGCCAGCAGCTCAACCGAGGGGGTGCCGGGAAACATTCAGTACTTC CASSSTEGVPGNIQYF
TRBJ2-3 . TRBD1 TRBV2 TGTGCCAGCGTCGGACAGGTAGAAACAGATACGCAGTATTTT CASVGQVETDTQYF
TRBJ1-5 . . TRBV28 TGTGCCAGCAGTTTATCAAAATGGGGGGGAGAGGGCAATCAGCCCCAGCATTTT CASSLSKWGGEGNQPQHF
TRBJ2-3 . TRBD2 TRBV7-2 TGTGCCAGCAGCTTGGGCCTTGGACTAGCGGGAATTAGAGATACGCAGTATTTT CASSLGLGLAGIRDTQYF
TRBJ2-6 . . TRBV5-6 TGTGCCAGCAGCGGCCTTGTAGGCTCCCGCTCTGGGGCCAACGTCCTGACTTTC CASSGLVGSRSGANVLTF
TRBJ2-5 . . TRBV10-1 TGCGCCAGCAGTGAGTCGGTCAGTGGCAACCAAGAGACCCAGTACTTC CASSESVSGNQETQYF
TRBJ2-5 . . TRBV30 TGTGCCTGGGGCCTAGGAGAGACCCAGTACTTC CAWGLGETQYF
TRBJ2-7 . TRBD2 TRBV5-4 TGTGCCAGCAGCCGACCGACTAGCGGGAGGGCCCTAAACGAGCAGTACTTC CASSRPTSGRALNEQYF
TRBJ2-5 . . TRBV11-1 TGTGCCAGCAGCTTAGCCTCTAAAGAGACCCAGTACTTC CASSLASKETQYF
TRBJ2-6 . . TRBV5-1 TGCGCCAGCAGCTCGGGGGTTGTATCTGGGGCCAACGTCCTGACTTTC CASSSGVVSGANVLTF
TRBJ2-1 . TRBD1 TRBV7-8 TGTGCCAGCAGCACGGGACAGGGCTCCTACAATGAGCAGTTCTTC CASSTGQGSYNEQFF
TRBJ1-3 . . TRBV5-1 TGCGCCAGCAGCTTGGTATCGACACCTGGAAACACCATATATTTT CASSLVSTPGNTIYF
TRBJ2-5 . . TRBV15 TGTGCCACCAGCAGAGACCCGGAGACCCAGTACTTC CATSRDPETQYF
TRBJ2-1 once . TRBV20-1 TGCAGTGCTAGAGATCGGGCTAGCCCGTTCTTC CSARDRASPFF
TRBJ1-4 . . TRBV9 TGTGCCAGCAGCGGCTCGGGAGCCCCTAATGAAAAACTGTTTTTT CASSGSGAPNEKLFF
TRBJ1-1 . . TRBV18 TGTGCCAGCTCAACGGACACGAACACTGAAGCTTTCTTT CASSTDTNTEAFF
TRBJ1-4 . . TRBV28 TGTGCCAGCAGACTTCCGGGGGCAGTTGAAAAACTGTTTTTT CASRLPGAVEKLFF
TRBJ1-2 . . TRBV2 TGTGCCAGCAGTGCGCCCACCCGGAACTATGGCTACACCTTC CASSAPTRNYGYTF
TRBJ1-2 . . TRBV7-2 TGTGCCAGCAGCTTTATGCAGAACTATGGCTACACCTTC CASSFMQNYGYTF
TRBJ2-7 . . TRBV27 TGTGCCAGCAGGATACAGGCAAACTACGAGCAGTACTTC CASRIQANYEQYF
TRBJ2-2 once . TRBV11-2 TGTGCCAGCAGCCTGGACAGTCCTAGGGGGGAGCTGTTTTTT CASSLDSPRGELFF
TRBJ1-1 few TRBD1 TRBV9 TGTGCCAGCAGCTCCCAGGGGGCTGGAGGCACTGAAGCTTTCTTT CASSSQGAGGTEAFF
TRBJ2-7 few TRBD1 TRBV6-1 TGTGCCAGCAGGGACAGGGCATCCTACGAGCAGTACTTC CASRDRASYEQYF
TRBJ1-3 . . TRBV30 TGTGCCTGGTCCCGGGATTCGTGGGCCGGAAACACCATATATTTT CAWSRDSWAGNTIYF
TRBJ2-7 . . TRBV23-1 TGCGCCAGAGCCCCCCCGGGCGGCCGGGGACTCTACGAGCAGTACTTC CARAPPGGRGLYEQYF
TRBJ1-1 . TRBD1 TRBV28 TGTGCCAGCAGTCAGGCGACAGGGGGCCGGGAAGCTTTCTTT CASSQATGGREAFF
TRBJ1-1 . . TRBV30 TGTGCCTGGAGTGGCACCGGGACAGAAGCTTTCTTT CAWSGTGTEAFF
TRBJ2-5 once . TRBV11-2 TGTGCCAGCAGCTTATCTCCAGGAGAGACCCAGTACTTC CASSLSPGETQYF
TRBJ1-3 . . TRBV7-9 TGTGCCAGCAGCTTGGAAGGAAACACCATATATTTT CASSLEGNTIYF
TRBJ1-4 . . TRBV28 TGTGCCAGCAGTCTCGACCCATTAAATGGCGAAAAACTGTTTTTT CASSLDPLNGEKLFF
TRBJ2-3 . . TRBV27 TGTGCCAGCAGCCTGAAAAGGGCAGATACGCAGTATTTT CASSLKRADTQYF
TRBJ2-3 . TRBD2 TRBV7-3 TGTGCCAGCAGCCTAAGCGGGATGAACACAGATACGCAGTATTTT CASSLSGMNTDTQYF
TRBJ2-4 few . TRBV7-2 TGTGCCAGCAGTGCTACAGGGTGGGATAGCATTCAGTACTTC CASSATGWDSIQYF
TRBJ2-3 . TRBD2 TRBV5-1 TGCGCCAGCAGCTTGGTTGGTCTAGCGGGAGATACGCAGTATTTT CASSLVGLAGDTQYF
TRBJ2-5 . TRBD2 TRBV9 TGTGCCAGCAGCGGAGGACTAGCGGGAGGGCTGGAGACCCAGTACTTC CASSGGLAGGLETQYF
TRBJ1-2 few . TRBV9 TGTGCCAGCAGCGTAGATCCAGGGGTGGGCTATGGCTACACCTTC CASSVDPGVGYGYTF